Sequencing of this TCR beta chain was carried out in a study of a mutant IDH1 vaccine in newly diagnosed glioma. Study in general: The therapy given earlier, which was standard therapy, consisted of radiotherapy, temozolomide, or both, and most of the patients received both.

The protocol was immunoSEQ multiplex PCR, while the TCRdb copy is restricted to in-frame clones and leaves out a portion. The table records tens of thousands of clones, about 82% of them present only once. Time point given: baseline, week 1 (first vaccination visit). Treatment given: pre-vaccination baseline after standard-of-care therapy. Looked up from germline, CDR1 is ENHRY and CDR2 is SYGVKD. This CDR3 has 16 amino acids. Trimming at V came to 2 bases and at J to 5 bases, leaving 7 bases not matched to a gene. This clonotype was obtained from a man between 18 and 29 years old with glioma. The J gene is TRBJ2-1, the V gene TRBV10-3; 9 bases are a match to TRBD1. This specimen was PBMCs, taken from a glioma patient treated with radiotherapy, temozolomide or both. In DNA, the CDR3 is TGTGCCATCAGTGAGCCTGCTAGGACAGGGGACAATGAGCAGTTCTTC. Encoded protein: CAISEPARTGDNEQFF.